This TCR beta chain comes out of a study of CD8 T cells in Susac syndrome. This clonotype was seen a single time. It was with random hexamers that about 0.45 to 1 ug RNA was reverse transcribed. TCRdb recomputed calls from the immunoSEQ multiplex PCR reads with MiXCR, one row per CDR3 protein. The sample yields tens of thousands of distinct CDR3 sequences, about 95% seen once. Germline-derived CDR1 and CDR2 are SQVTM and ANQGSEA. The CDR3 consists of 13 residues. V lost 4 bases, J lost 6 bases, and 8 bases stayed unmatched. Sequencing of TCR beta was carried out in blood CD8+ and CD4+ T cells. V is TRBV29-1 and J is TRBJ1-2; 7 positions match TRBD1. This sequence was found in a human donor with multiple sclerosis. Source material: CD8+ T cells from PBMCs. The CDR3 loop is CSVVDRPGDGYTF. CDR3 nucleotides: TGCAGCGTTGTGGACAGGCCGGGGGATGGCTACACCTTC.